Listed below are T cell receptor beta chains from one sample, sequenced in a study of technical replicates of blood from a handful of donors. Clones were sequenced by immunoSEQ multiplex PCR, and TCRdb holds only the in-frame ones, with some missing. The table records some 70,000 clones, under 98% of them present only once. The sequenced sample consisted of T cells isolated from PBMCs. The receptor set was obtained from a human donor in good health. Both conserved end residues are trimmed from each CDR3. The size entry is marked missing in some rows and otherwise reads once, few, many or a size class.

>.|TRBV7-2
ASSPGDFPYEQY
>once|TRBV5-8
ASSLLDLVGKLF
>.|TRBV7-6
ASSSGTGKAYEQY
>.|TRBV19
ASSSRDRVHGYT
>.|TRBV7-9
ASSPRRMDSPLGEQY
>.|TRBV2
ATGGARDYGYT
>.|TRBV5-6
ASSGHGREGLGETQY
>.|TRBV6-6
ASTQGQGIGELF
>once|TRBV9
ASSGENTGELF
>.|TRBV6-1
ASSEDPRRSNQPQH
>.|TRBV7-9
ASTGSYEQY
>.|TRBV5-1
ASITGTGPFAGELF
>.|TRBV7-2
ASSPRSPDTQY
>.|TRBV4-2
ASSQGLAEETQY
>.|TRBV2
ASSGAGLKNYGYT
>.|TRBV6-6
ASSYASQETQY
>.|TRBV5-4
ASSGGRSYEQY
>.|TRBV27
ASMGGGTGHYEQY
>.|TRBV7-3
ASSPLTVKNTEAF
>.|TRBV7-6
ASSLELGQGTDTQY
>.|TRBV2
ATRDRAPDTEKLF
>.|TRBV6-1
ASSEIAGDFYEQY
>.|TRBV2
ASSEPGNTIY
>.|TRBV9
ASSLRLAGNDNEQF
>.|TRBV27
ASSPTGTNYGYT
>.|TRBV27
ASSLSRYNEQF
>.|TRBV4-3
ASSQELGGSYNEQF
>.|TRBV25-1
ASSHPLAGTSTDTQY
>.|TRBV19
ASSIGTGAYEQY
>.|TRBV30
AWSVIGGDGEAF
>.|TRBV4-1
ASAPGLAEYNEQF
>.|TRBV28
ASRSGLAGYQETQY
>.|TRBV19
ASSIAPGAHYEQY
>.|TRBV30
AWSVLDRVNEKLF
>.|TRBV15
ATSRAGYEQY
>.|TRBV7-2
ASSWESGVLYEQY
>once|TRBV27
ASSLPTSGSYNEQF
>.|TRBV7-9
ASSDPGTQTATGELF
>.|TRBV2
AIQGVEQF
>.|TRBV10-3
AISAPFPGQPQH
>.|TRBV19
GDRDRVRTDTQY
>.|TRBV6-5
ASSYWTDNTEAF
>.|TRBV5-6
ASSAAGEVYEQY
>once|TRBV19
ASRITGKAF
>once|TRBV5-6
ASSFGTLATQETQY
>.|TRBV10-3
AISNRGDSTEAF
>.|TRBV9
ASSVEQSSTDTQY
>.|TRBV6-6
ASSSLPPTGNYEQY
>.|TRBV6-5
ASSWDRGDEKLF